Listed here are 5 T cell receptor beta chains from one sample, sequenced in a study of T cell responses to AZD1222 COVID-19 vaccine. Libraries were prepared by immunoSEQ multiplex PCR; TCRdb keeps only in-frame clonotypes and omits some of them. The table lists 150,000 or so clones, 80% to 95% of them singletons, with approximately 5.4% in the top ten. Sequencing used peripheral blood, obtained on day 0 of AZD1222 vaccination. The receptors come from an adult in good health.

This chain joins TRBV19 and TRBJ2-1; no clear D. CDR1 and CDR2 from the germline V gene are LNHDA and SQIVND (reference sequence). V gave up 1 base and J gave up 4 bases, with 8 bases separating them. This CDR3 region has 14 residues. CDR3 DNA sequence: TGTGCCAGTAGTATAGCTGCCGTTTACAATGAGCAGTTCTTC. Its translation is CASSIAAVYNEQFF.

This chain uses TRBV25-1 with TRBJ1-2, with D possibly TRBD1 on 6 matching bases. CDR1 is MGHDK, CDR2 SYGVNS, per germline. CDR3 length: 15 residues. V was trimmed by 5 bases and J by 4 bases, leaving 17 bases between them. In nucleotides, the CDR3 is TGTGCCAGCAGTTCTAACAGGGCTAGGGGCTATGGCTACACCTTC. It is translated as CASSSNRARGYGYTF.

This clone has a handful of counts. This sequence joins TRBV7-2 and TRBJ1-2, with D possibly matching TRBD1 (6 bases). Germline V CDR1 and CDR2: SGHTA, FQGNSA. The CDR3 totals 17 residues. With 2 bases removed from V and 2 bases from J, the gap between germline ends came to 18 bases. The CDR3 is CASSLSFAGDINYGYTF. The CDR3 coding sequence is TGTGCCAGCAGCTTAAGTTTCGCAGGGGATATCAACTATGGCTACACCTTC.

The chain has TRBV6-2 or TRBV6-3 and TRBJ2-1; D possibly uses TRBD1 or TRBD2 (7 bases each). V lost 4 bases to trimming and J lost 3 bases, with 16 bases between them. The CDR3 is 16 amino acids. Germline CDR1 MNHEY, CDR2 SVGEGT. In DNA, the CDR3 is TGTGCCAGCAGTTCCAGGGGGGGAAGGGTCTACAATGAGCAGTTCTTC. Amino acid sequence: CASSSRGGRVYNEQFF.

This chain connects TRBV18 to TRBJ1-2; 8 bases map to TRBD1. V shed 6 bases and J 7 bases; nucleotides not matched to a gene: 4. The CDR3 is 12 amino acids. Germline V gene data show CDR1 as KGHSH and CDR2 as LQKENI. CDR3 in amino acids: CASSPDRGGYTF. The CDR3 DNA reads TGTGCCAGCTCTCCAGACAGGGGTGGCTACACCTTC.